The T cell receptor beta chain under discussion was sequenced for a study of memory CD4+ T cells and cytomegalovirus serostatus (dated by TCRdb to the late 2010s). About the full investigation: A total of about 35 healthy Belgian adults, of whom 9 were CMV seropositive and approximately 24 were CMV seronegative, were included in the cohort. The study sequenced CD4+ memory TCRbeta repertoires of a Belgian cohort with known cytomegalovirus serostatus to replicate a published TCR-based CMV serostatus classifier.

The V end gives up 6 bases and the J end 1 base, leaving 2 bases in the junction not matched to a gene. From the cysteine up to the phenylalanine, the CDR3 has a length of 13 residues. Only CDR3 DNA is held: 39 bases, read in frame from base 1. From a lookup of the germline V gene, CDR1 and CDR2 are ENHRY and SYGVKD. The Quick-DNA Microprep Kit was used to extract genomic DNA from the sorted cells. TCRbeta DNA was amplified with the immunoSEQ hsTCRbeta kit following the manufacturer's protocol. TCRbeta libraries were sequenced on an Illumina MiSeq instrument. As for the authors' bioinformatics: Removing out-of-frame sequences left fewer than 2.5 million distinct TCRbeta sequences, an average of around 67,000 per individual. Each individual was scored according to the count of around 160 previously reported CMV-associated TCRbeta sequences and the total productive distinct TCRbeta count. A beta-binomial model was reimplemented in Python, and scikit-learn random forests with default parameters were trained on data from the US cohort. Classifier performance on the Belgian cohort was reported as the median AUC with percentile confidence intervals calculated over 10,000 bootstrap iterations. Here the immuneACCESS table is served through TCRdb, limited to in-frame sequences with V and J called. Missing clones are a known gap in these copies; in checked studies unresolved V genes cover under half, and the rest lacks a known reason. The D gene and trimming were derived from the DNA, and the V and J assignments and clone size from that table. The sample profile shows roughly 84,000 clones; around 80% of them were found once. The ten largest clonotypes hold around 0.8% of the sample.

This clone was seen more than once but under ten times. No antigen is known for it. No base qualities exist here, and no much larger clone lies one base off it. Single viable CD3+CD4+CD8-CD45RO+ cells were sorted as memory CD4+ T cells on a FACSAria II. CMV serostatus was determined with a Roche Elecsys assay detecting serum IgG against CMV pp150, pp28, p38 and p52. Once the samples were thawed, total CD4+ T cells were enriched through positive selection using CD4 magnetic microbeads. The samples came from a different study that was designed specifically to examine the CD4+ T cell memory repertoire. Peripheral blood mononuclear cells were isolated and cryopreserved following standard operating procedures; serum was stored at -80 °C. Staining used CD3-PerCP (BW264/56), CD4-APC (RPA-T4), CD45RO-PE (UCHT1) and CD8-Pacific Orange (3B5) antibodies, with Sytox blue excluding non-viable cells. The paper as a whole reports these results and caveats: On the Belgian cohort, the classifier built on the original framework reached a median bootstrapped AUC of about 0.95, with a 95% CI of 0.76-1.00. The results were read as suggesting that the CMV-associated TCR signature is, for the most part, present in the CD4+ memory repertoire. Among the 150 to 200 previously reported CMV-associated TCRbeta sequences, 67 showed up in the CD4+ memory repertoires, with each one found in between one and five individuals. For CMV serostatus prediction, a median bootstrapped AUC of 0.95 was reached with the original framework, and a median bootstrapped AUC of about 0.9 was reached with a US-trained random forest. Unlike the original study, which covered naive and memory CD4+ and CD8+ populations, the Belgian study sequenced only CD4+CD45RO+ memory cells.

The rearranged segments are TRBV10-3 and TRBJ1-1, with 7 bases matching TRBD1. The sample comprised memory CD4+ T cells from blood. The source of this sequence is an adult in good health and CMV-seronegative. The CDR3 here reads CAIRGQQNTEAFF. The sequence in DNA is TGTGCCATCAGGGGACAGCAGAACACTGAAGCTTTCTTT.